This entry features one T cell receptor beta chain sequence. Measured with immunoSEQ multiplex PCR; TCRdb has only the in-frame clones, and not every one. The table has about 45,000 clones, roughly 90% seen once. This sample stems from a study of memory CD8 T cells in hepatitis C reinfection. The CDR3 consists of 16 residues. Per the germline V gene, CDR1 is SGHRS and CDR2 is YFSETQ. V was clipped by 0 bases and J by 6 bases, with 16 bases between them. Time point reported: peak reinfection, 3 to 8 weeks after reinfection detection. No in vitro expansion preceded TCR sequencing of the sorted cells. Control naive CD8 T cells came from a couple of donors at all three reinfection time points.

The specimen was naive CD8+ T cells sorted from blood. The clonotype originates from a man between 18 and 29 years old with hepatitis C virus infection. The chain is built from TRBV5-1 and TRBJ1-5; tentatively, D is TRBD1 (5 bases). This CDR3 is CASSLEGQGSGQPQHF. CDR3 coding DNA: TGCGCCAGCAGCTTGGAGGGCCAGGGCTCGGGTCAGCCCCAGCATTTT.